A selection of T cell receptor beta chains follows, all from one sample in a study of cytomegalovirus exposure and HLA in healthy donors. Clones were read by immunoSEQ multiplex PCR, and TCRdb kept only the in-frame ones, dropping some. The table shows 85,000 to 95,000 clones, with approximately 96% occurring only once. The sequencing input was PBMCs. The receptor source for this set is a man between 18 and 35 years old in good health and CMV-seronegative. Each CDR3 is given with its conserved first and last residue. Each record gives: CDR3 length, J gene, V gene, D gene, CDR3 protein. D genes are given only for firm matches.

14,TRBJ1-3,TRBV11-3,TRBD1,CASSRGQSGNTIYF
14,TRBJ2-5,TRBV5-6,TRBD2,CASSSGLAGETQYF
15,TRBJ2-7,TRBV2,NA,CASSEAGPGSYEQYF
16,TRBJ1-2,TRBV19,NA,CASSVMGPGTVYGYTF
15,TRBJ1-1,TRBV7-9,TRBD1,CASSLETGVGVGAFF
15,TRBJ2-6,TRBV13,NA,CASSGRGLGANVLTF
14,TRBJ1-5,TRBV7-9,NA,CASSPPGLHQPQHF
16,TRBJ1-5,TRBV6-5,NA,CASSYGQPNSNQPQHF
12,TRBJ1-1,TRBV7-9,NA,CASSLVLLGHRF
15,TRBJ2-1,TRBV9,TRBD2,CASSVVGGRYNEQFF
16,TRBJ2-3,TRBV29-1,NA,CSASATMTGATDTQYF
15,TRBJ2-1,TRBV7-3,NA,CASSRQGKGLGEQFF
18,TRBJ2-3,TRBV4-1,NA,CASSQRPPGLLNTDTQYF
12,TRBJ1-2,TRBV5-8,NA,CASTLEDYGYTF
14,TRBJ2-2,TRBV30,TRBD1,CAWSSGTDTGELFF
14,TRBJ2-4,TRBV28,NA,CASRERRGGNIQYF
17,TRBJ2-1,TRBV7-9,TRBD2,CASSFLLAGPSYNEQFF
13,TRBJ2-2,TRBV27,NA,CASSPQNTGELFF
13,TRBJ1-4,TRBV30,NA,CAGRGTTNEKLFF
17,TRBJ2-1,TRBV4-1,NA,CASSQGRRGLKNNEQFF
12,TRBJ1-2,TRBV7-9,NA,CASSSGDYGYTF
14,TRBJ2-3,TRBV30,NA,CAWSEGATGDTQYF
14,TRBJ2-7,TRBV28,TRBD1,CASRRQGGSYEQYF